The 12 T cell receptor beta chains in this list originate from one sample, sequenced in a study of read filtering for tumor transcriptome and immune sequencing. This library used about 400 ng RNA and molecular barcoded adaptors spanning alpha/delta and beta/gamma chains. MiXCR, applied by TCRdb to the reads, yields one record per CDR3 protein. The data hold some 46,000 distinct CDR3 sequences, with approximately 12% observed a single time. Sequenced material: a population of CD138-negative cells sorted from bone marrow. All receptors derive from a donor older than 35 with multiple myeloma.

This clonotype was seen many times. In DNA, the CDR3 is TGTGCCAGCAGTTTGGGGAACTATGGCTACACCTTC. This translates into CASSLGNYGYTF. The chain combines TRBV12-3 or TRBV12-4 with TRBJ1-2; no reliable D call. Trimming took 3 bases from V and 2 from J, leaving 4 bases between them. The CDR3 has 12 amino acids.

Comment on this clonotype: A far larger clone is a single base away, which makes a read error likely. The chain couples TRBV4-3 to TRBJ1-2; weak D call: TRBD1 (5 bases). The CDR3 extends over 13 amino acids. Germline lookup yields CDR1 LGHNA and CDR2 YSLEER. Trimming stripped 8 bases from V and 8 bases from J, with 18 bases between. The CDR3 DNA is TGCGCCAGCGGCCCCAGACAGTACGTCGGCTACACCTTC. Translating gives CASGPRQYVGYTF.

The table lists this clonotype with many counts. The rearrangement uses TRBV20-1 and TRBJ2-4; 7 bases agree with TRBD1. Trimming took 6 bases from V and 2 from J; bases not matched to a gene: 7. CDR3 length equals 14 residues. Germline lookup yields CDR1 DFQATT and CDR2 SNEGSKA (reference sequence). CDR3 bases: TGCAGTGCCATCACGGGACAGACCAAAAACATTCAGTACTTC. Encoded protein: CSAITGQTKNIQYF.

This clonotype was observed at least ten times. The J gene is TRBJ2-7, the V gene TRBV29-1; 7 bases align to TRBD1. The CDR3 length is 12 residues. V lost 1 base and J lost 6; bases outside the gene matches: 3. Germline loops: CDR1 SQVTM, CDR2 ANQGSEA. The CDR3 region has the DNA TGCAGCGTTGAAGGACAGGGCGGCGAGCAGTACTTC. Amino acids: CSVEGQGGEQYF.

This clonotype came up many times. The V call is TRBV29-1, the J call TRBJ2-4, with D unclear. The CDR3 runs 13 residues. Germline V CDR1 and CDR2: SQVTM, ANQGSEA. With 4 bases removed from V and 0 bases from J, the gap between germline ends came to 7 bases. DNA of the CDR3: TGCAGCGTTGCGGCGATAGCCAAAAACATTCAGTACTTC. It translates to CSVAAIAKNIQYF.

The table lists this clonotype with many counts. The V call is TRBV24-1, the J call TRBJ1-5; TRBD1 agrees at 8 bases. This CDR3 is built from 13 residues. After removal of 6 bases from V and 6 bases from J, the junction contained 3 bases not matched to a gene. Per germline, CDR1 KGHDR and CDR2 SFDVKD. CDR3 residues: CATSQGAAQPQHF. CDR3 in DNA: TGTGCCACCAGTCAGGGGGCGGCTCAGCCCCAGCATTTT.

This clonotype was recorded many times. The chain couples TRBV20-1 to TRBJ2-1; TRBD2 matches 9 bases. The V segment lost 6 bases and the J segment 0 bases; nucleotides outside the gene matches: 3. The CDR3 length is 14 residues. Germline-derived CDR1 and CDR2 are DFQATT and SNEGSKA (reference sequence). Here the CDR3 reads CSALSGSSYNEQFF. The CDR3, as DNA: TGCAGTGCCCTTAGCGGGAGCTCCTACAATGAGCAGTTCTTC.

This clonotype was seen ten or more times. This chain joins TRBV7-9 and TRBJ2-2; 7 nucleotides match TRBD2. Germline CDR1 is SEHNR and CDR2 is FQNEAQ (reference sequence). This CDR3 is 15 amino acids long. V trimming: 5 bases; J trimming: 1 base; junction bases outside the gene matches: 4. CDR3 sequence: CASSRPSGNTGELFF. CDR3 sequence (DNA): TGTGCCAGCAGCAGGCCTAGCGGGAACACCGGGGAGCTGTTTTTT. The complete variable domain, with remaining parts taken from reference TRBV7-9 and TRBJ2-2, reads DTGVSQNPRHKITKRGQNVTFRCDPISEHNRLYWYRQTLGQGPEFLTYFQNEAQLEKSRLLSDRFSAERPKGSFSTLEIQRTEQGDSAMYLCASSRPSGNTGELFFGEGSRLTVL.

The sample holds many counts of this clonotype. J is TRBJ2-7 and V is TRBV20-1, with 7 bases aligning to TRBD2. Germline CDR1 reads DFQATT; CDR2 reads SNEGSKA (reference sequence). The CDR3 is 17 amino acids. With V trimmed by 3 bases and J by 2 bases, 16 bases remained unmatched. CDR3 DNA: TGCAGTGCTAGTGGGGAGGGACTCGGCCCTACTACCTACGAGCAGTACTTC. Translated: CSASGEGLGPTTYEQYF.

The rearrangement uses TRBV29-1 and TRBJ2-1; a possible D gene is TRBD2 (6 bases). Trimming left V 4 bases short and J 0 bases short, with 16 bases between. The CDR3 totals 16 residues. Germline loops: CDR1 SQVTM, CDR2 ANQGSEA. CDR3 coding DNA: TGCAGCGTTGTCGGGACTCGACCCTTCTCCTACAATGAGCAGTTCTTC. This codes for CSVVGTRPFSYNEQFF.

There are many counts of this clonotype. Here the CDR3 reads CSARDDWRTGYQETQYF. The CDR3 coding sequence is TGCAGTGCTAGAGATGACTGGAGGACTGGCTATCAAGAGACCCAGTACTTC. The V gene is TRBV20-1, the J gene TRBJ2-5; possible D gene TRBD2, 5 bases. The CDR3 runs 17 residues. CDR1 is DFQATT and CDR2 is SNEGSKA in the germline V gene (reference sequence). V lost 0 bases and J lost 2, with 19 bases in between.

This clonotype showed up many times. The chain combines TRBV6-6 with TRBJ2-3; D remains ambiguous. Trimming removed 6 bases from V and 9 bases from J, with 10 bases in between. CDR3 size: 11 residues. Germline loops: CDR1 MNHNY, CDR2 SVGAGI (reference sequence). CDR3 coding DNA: TGTGCCAGCAGCCCCTCGGGCACGCAGTATTTT. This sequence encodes CASSPSGTQYF.